There are many counts of the clone carrying this T cell receptor beta chain. Its target is not known. Trimming removed 8 bases at V and 9 bases at J, with 14 bases between. Looked up from germline, CDR1 is SEHNR and CDR2 is FQNEAQ (reference sequence). This CDR3 has 13 amino acids. Absence of ophthalmopathy progression within 18 months defined stable Graves' hyperthyroidism. Orbital computed tomography, thyroid ultrasound, serum thyroxine and TRAb, and clinical symptoms together informed the diagnoses. This sample holds PBMCs from roughly 10 ml fresh peripheral blood. The sample belongs to a study of T cells in Graves' hyperthyroidism and ophthalmopathy. Study findings and constraints: In the blood, most expanded thyroid clonotypes above 0.001 appeared as well.

Amplification targeted TCR beta CDR3 regions from RNA transcripts. First-round RT-PCR of the TCR CDR3 relied on the HTBI primer set. TCRdb independently ran MiXCR on the multiplex PCR reads; one entry per CDR3 protein. The sample includes hundreds of thousands of distinct CDR3 sequences, over 35% of them seen just once. The rearrangement joins TRBV7-9 to TRBJ1-6; possibly TRBD1 for D (6 bases). The source material was blood. This receptor was taken from a man younger than 35 with Graves' hyperthyroidism. This CDR3 is CASLGQGLSPLHF. CDR3 in DNA: TGTGCCAGCCTGGGGCAGGGGCTTTCACCCCTCCACTTT.